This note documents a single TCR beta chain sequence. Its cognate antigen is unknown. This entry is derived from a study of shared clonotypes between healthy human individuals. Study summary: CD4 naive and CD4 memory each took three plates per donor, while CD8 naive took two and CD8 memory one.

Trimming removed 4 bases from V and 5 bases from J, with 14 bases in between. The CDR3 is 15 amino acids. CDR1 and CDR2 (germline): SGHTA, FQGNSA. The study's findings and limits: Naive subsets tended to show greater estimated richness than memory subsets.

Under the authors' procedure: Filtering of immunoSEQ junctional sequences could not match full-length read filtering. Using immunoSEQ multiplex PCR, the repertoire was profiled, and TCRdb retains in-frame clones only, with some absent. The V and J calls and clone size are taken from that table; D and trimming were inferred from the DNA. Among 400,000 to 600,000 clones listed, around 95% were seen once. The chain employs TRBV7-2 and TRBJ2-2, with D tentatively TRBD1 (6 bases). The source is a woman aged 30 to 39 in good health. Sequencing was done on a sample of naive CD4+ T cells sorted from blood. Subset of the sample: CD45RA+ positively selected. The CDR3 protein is CASSSDSSGTGELFF. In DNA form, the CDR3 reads TGTGCCAGCAGCTCGGACAGTTCGGGTACCGGGGAGCTGTTTTTT.